The rows below give T cell receptor beta chains drawn from one sample of a study of control samples from healthy donors and cancer patients. Data came from immunoSEQ multiplex PCR; TCRdb stores just in-frame clones and leaves some out. There are 100,000 to 150,000 clones in the sample; approximately 87% occur only once, and 2.9% lies in the top ten. The sample taken for sequencing was blood. The receptors were gathered from a man aged 60 to 69 in good health. Each CDR3 is given with its conserved first and last residue. D genes are given only for firm matches. Only some rows state a clone size, as once, few, many or a class for expanded clones.

>TRBV2|TRBJ1-2|.|.
CASSSTGTPSNYGYTF
TGTGCCAGCAGTAGTACTGGGACACCTTCTAACTATGGCTACACCTTC
>TRBV6-2/TRBV6-3|TRBJ1-5|.|few
CASSWTESNQPQHF
TGTGCCAGCAGTTGGACAGAATCCAATCAGCCCCAGCATTTT
>TRBV7-9|TRBJ2-2|.|.
CASSLGAAGELFF
TGTGCCAGCAGCTTGGGGGCCGCCGGGGAGCTGTTTTTT
>TRBV19|TRBJ1-2|TRBD1|once
CASSIGGGQTIYGYTF
TGTGCCAGTAGTATAGGCGGGGGACAGACTATATATGGCTACACCTTC
>TRBV28|TRBJ2-2|TRBD1|.
CASRGQGAHALFF
TGTGCCAGCAGAGGACAGGGGGCTCATGCCCTGTTTTTT
>TRBV6-2/TRBV6-3|TRBJ2-3|TRBD2|.
CASSPINYLAGKINWDTQYF
TGTGCCAGCAGCCCGATCAATTATCTAGCGGGGAAGATAAATTGGGATACGCAGTATTTT
>TRBV5-1|TRBJ2-7|.|.
CASSAGGQTYEQYF
TGCGCCAGCAGCGCGGGGGGACAGACCTACGAGCAGTACTTC
>TRBV6-1|TRBJ2-1|TRBD1|.
CASSEASGTGDLNEQFF
TGTGCCAGCAGTGAAGCGTCCGGGACAGGGGACCTCAATGAGCAGTTCTTC
>TRBV9|TRBJ2-5|.|.
CASSVDLEETQYF
TGTGCCAGCAGCGTAGATCTGGAGGAGACCCAGTACTTC
>TRBV2|TRBJ1-4|TRBD1|.
CASRAGTATNEKLFF
TGTGCCAGCAGAGCCGGGACAGCAACTAATGAAAAACTGTTTTTT
>TRBV24-1|TRBJ2-1|.|few
CATSDDRGWSNEQFF
TGTGCCACCAGTGATGACCGGGGGTGGTCCAATGAGCAGTTCTTC
>TRBV4-3|TRBJ1-4|TRBD1|.
CASSQDWGTGGERLFF
TGCGCCAGCAGCCAAGATTGGGGGACAGGGGGGGAACGGCTGTTTTTT
>TRBV7-8|TRBJ1-2|.|.
CASSLVGGPYGYTF
TGTGCCAGCAGCTTAGTGGGTGGACCATATGGCTACACCTTC
>TRBV11-2|TRBJ1-3|.|once
CASGLTGNTIYF
TGTGCCAGCGGACTGACTGGAAACACCATATATTTT
>TRBV30|TRBJ1-2|.|.
CAWSVSLRSAGYTF
TGTGCCTGGAGTGTGAGTCTCCGTTCGGCTGGCTACACCTTC
>TRBV28|TRBJ1-2|.|.
CASRPTAGPNYGYTF
TGTGCCAGCAGGCCCACGGCAGGCCCTAACTATGGCTACACCTTC
>TRBV9|TRBJ1-2|.|.
CASSVDGFNYDYTF
TGTGCCAGCAGCGTAGATGGCTTTAACTATGACTACACCTTC
>TRBV6-6|TRBJ2-2|.|.
CASNNQGPSGELFF
TGTGCCAGCAATAACCAGGGTCCCTCCGGGGAGCTGTTTTTT
>TRBV4-2|TRBJ2-7|TRBD2|.
CASSKERRAGVGSYEQYF
TGTGCCAGCAGCAAAGAGCGTAGGGCGGGGGTAGGGTCCTACGAGCAGTACTTC
>TRBV19|TRBJ2-3|.|.
CASDNGRNTDTQYF
TGTGCCAGTGATAACGGTAGAAACACAGATACGCAGTATTTT
>TRBV10-3|TRBJ2-5|.|.
CAIRDMVGETQYF
TGTGCCATCAGAGACATGGTGGGAGAGACCCAGTACTTC
>TRBV5-1|TRBJ1-1|.|.
CASSFAENTEAFF
TGCGCCAGCAGCTTTGCGGAGAACACTGAAGCTTTCTTT
>TRBV10-3|TRBJ1-1|TRBD1|.
CAISEYQGVGTEAFF
TGTGCCATCAGTGAGTATCAGGGGGTAGGCACTGAAGCTTTCTTT
>TRBV19|TRBJ2-2|.|.
CASSISQVNTGELFF
TGTGCCAGTAGTATTTCTCAGGTGAACACCGGGGAGCTGTTTTTT
>TRBV5-4|TRBJ2-6|.|once
CASSLPGANVLTF
TGTGCCAGCAGCTTGCCTGGGGCCAACGTCCTGACTTTC
>TRBV18|TRBJ1-6|.|few
CASSPSLNSPLHF
TGTGCCAGCTCACCTTCGTTAAATTCACCCCTCCACTTT
>TRBV3-1/TRBV3-2|TRBJ1-6|.|few
CASSRLPRASNSPLHF
TGTGCCAGCAGCCGCCTTCCGAGGGCGTCTAATTCACCCCTCCACTTT